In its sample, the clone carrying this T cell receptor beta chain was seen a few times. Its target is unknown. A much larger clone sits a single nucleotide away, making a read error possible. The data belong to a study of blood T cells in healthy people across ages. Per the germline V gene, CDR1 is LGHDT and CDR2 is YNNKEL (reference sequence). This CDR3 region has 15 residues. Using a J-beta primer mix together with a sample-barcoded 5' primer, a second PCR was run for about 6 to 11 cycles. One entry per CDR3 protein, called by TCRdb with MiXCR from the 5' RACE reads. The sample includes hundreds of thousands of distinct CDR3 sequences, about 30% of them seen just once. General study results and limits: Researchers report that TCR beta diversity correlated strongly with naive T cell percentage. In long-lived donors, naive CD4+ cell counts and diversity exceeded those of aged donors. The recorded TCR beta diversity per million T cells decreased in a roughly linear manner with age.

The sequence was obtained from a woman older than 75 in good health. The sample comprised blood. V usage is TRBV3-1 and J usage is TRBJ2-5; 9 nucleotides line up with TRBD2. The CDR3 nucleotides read TGTGCCAGCGGCCATCGGGCGGGGGGGCTGGAGACCCAGTACTTC. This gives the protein CASGHRAGGLETQYF.